Listed here are 15 T cell receptor beta chains from one sample, sequenced in a study of cytomegalovirus exposure and HLA in healthy donors. PCR employed 60 Vbeta and 13 Jbeta primers. TCRdb's copy holds only in-frame clones and misses some; the assay was immunoSEQ multiplex PCR. The sample shows 110,000 to 150,000 clones, approximately 80% of them seen only once. The sequencing sample was made of PBMCs. The receptors were sampled from a male donor in good health and CMV-seronegative.

This clone turned up a few times. This chain uses TRBV27 with TRBJ1-1; TRBD1 aligns across 8 bases. The CDR3 runs 14 residues. V trimming: 7 bases; J trimming: 1 base; junction bases outside the gene matches: 5. Germline V gene lookup returns CDR1 MNHEY and CDR2 SMNVEV (reference sequence). DNA of the CDR3: TGTGCCAGCACCCGGACAGGGACGAACACTGAAGCTTTCTTT. Translating gives CASTRTGTNTEAFF.

Notes on this clone: An end of the junction differs from the germline gene, which may be a read error. J is TRBJ1-1 and V is TRBV7-9; 9 bases are a match to TRBD1. CDR1 SEHNR and CDR2 FQNEAQ come from the germline V gene (reference sequence). This CDR3 is 17 amino acids long. The CDR3 is CSSSPRLRTGGRTEAFF. DNA of the CDR3: TGTTCCAGCAGCCCAAGGTTACGCACAGGGGGCCGGACTGAAGCTTTCTTT. Drawing the rest from reference TRBV7-9 and TRBJ1-1, the complete variable domain is DTGVSQNPRHKITKRGQNVTFRCDPISEHNRLYWYRQTLGQGPEFLTYFQNEAQLEKSRLLSDRFSAERPKGSFSTLEIQRTEQGDSAMYLCSSSPRLRTGGRTEAFFGQGTRLTVV.

The chain carries TRBV2 and TRBJ2-7; TRBD2 is a possible D gene (6 bases). Germline CDR1 and CDR2: SNHLY and FYNNEI. The CDR3 sequence is 16 residues long. Trimming pared 0 bases from V and 5 bases from J, leaving 17 bases between. Here the CDR3 reads CASSEAEGLGDDEQYF. CDR3 DNA: TGTGCCAGCAGTGAAGCGGAGGGTCTGGGGGACGACGAGCAGTACTTC.

This clone has only a few counts. This sample includes further DNA sequences coding for the same CDR3. CDR3 in amino acids: CASSRTSGSGSYEQYF. The CDR3 DNA reads TGCGCCAGCAGTCGGACTAGCGGGAGTGGATCCTACGAGCAGTACTTC. The chain recombines TRBV5-1 with TRBJ2-7; 13 bases line up with TRBD2. Germline V lookup: CDR1 SGHRS, CDR2 YFSETQ. The V and J ends lost 5 bases and 1 base, in that order; junction bases with no gene match: 6. The CDR3 is 16 amino acids.

The table lists this clone with a count of one. J is TRBJ2-3 and V is TRBV5-4; perhaps TRBD2 as D (6 bases). Trimming shortened V by 5 bases and J by 3 bases, and 13 bases separated the two germline ends. CDR1 is SGHNT, CDR2 YYREEE, per germline (reference sequence). The CDR3 is 14 amino acids. The CDR3 reads CASRLREGTDTQYF. In DNA form, the CDR3 reads TGTGCCAGCAGGTTGCGGGAAGGGACAGATACGCAGTATTTT.

V gene TRBV10-3 combines with J gene TRBJ1-2; TRBD1 aligns across 8 bases. Germline V gene sequence: CDR1 ENHRY, CDR2 SYGVKD. The V gene end was trimmed by 3 bases and the J gene end by 4 bases; junction bases not matched to a gene: 13. The CDR3 contains 17 residues. CDR3 amino acids: CAISDPTKGTGAYGYTF. The CDR3 nucleotides read TGTGCCATCAGTGACCCAACCAAGGGGACAGGAGCCTATGGCTACACCTTC.

On this clone: The junction and the germline gene differ at one end; a read error may be behind it. In DNA form, the CDR3 reads TGCGCCAGCAGCCAAGAGACAGGGTTAGCCAAAAACAGTCAGTACTTC. Protein: CASSQETGLAKNSQYF. V gene TRBV4-1 combines with J gene TRBJ2-4; TRBD1 aligns across 7 bases. The germline V gene has CDR1 MGHRA and CDR2 YSYEKL. This CDR3 contains 16 residues.

The V call is TRBV9, the J call TRBJ2-5; 9 bases match TRBD2. The CDR3 sequence is 16 residues long. Germline CDR1 SGDLS, CDR2 YYNGEE. V was pared by 3 bases and J by 2 bases, with 8 bases of the junction left unmatched. Here the CDR3 DNA reads TGTGCCAGCAGCGGATTGAGCGGGGGGCTGCAAGAGACCCAGTACTTC. Residues: CASSGLSGGLQETQYF.

This clone has only a few counts. The chain carries TRBV27 and TRBJ2-7; 7 bases map to TRBD2. V shed 4 bases and J 1 base; nucleotides not matched to a gene: 7. The CDR3 covers 15 residues. The germline V gene has CDR1 MNHEY and CDR2 SMNVEV (reference sequence). The CDR3 DNA follows: TGTGCCAGCAGTTCTGTTACGGGGGGTTCCTACGAGCAGTACTTC. It specifies CASSSVTGGSYEQYF.

Notes on this clone: Other DNA sequences from this sample encode an identical CDR3 as well. This chain uses TRBV18 with TRBJ2-7, with 11 bases matching TRBD1. CDR1 KGHSH and CDR2 LQKENI come from the germline V gene. V trimming: 3 bases; J trimming: 1 base; junction bases outside the gene matches: 2. The CDR3 is 15 residues long. The CDR3 sequence is CASSPGTGGSYEQYF. The DNA for the CDR3 is TGTGCCAGCTCACCGGGGACAGGGGGTTCCTACGAGCAGTACTTC.

The V call is TRBV7-2, the J call TRBJ2-3; 9 bases map to TRBD2. V gave up 6 bases and J gave up 4 bases; unmatched junction bases: 8. The CDR3 is made up of 15 amino acids. CDR1 SGHTA and CDR2 FQGNSA come from the germline V gene. CDR3 in amino acids: CASSYSGRSADTQYF. The CDR3 region has the DNA TGTGCCAGCAGTTATAGCGGGAGATCGGCAGATACGCAGTATTTT.

The chain recombines TRBV7-8 with TRBJ1-5; 7 nucleotides agree with TRBD1. The CDR3 runs 15 residues. Germline-derived CDR1 and CDR2 are SGHVS and FQNEAQ. J was trimmed by 6 bases and V by 5 bases; bases with no gene match: 10. The CDR3 here is CASSLQGGGIQPQHF. Written as DNA, the CDR3 is TGTGCCAGCAGCCTCCAGGGGGGAGGTATTCAGCCCCAGCATTTT.

Notes on this clone: The junction and the germline gene differ at one end; a read error may be behind it. This chain uses TRBV7-9 with TRBJ1-2; TRBD1 is a possible D gene (5 bases). The CDR3 spans 14 residues. Per germline, CDR1 SEHNR and CDR2 FQNEAQ (reference sequence). The CDR3 DNA sequence: TGTTCCAGCAGCGCAAGGACGGCAGGGTATGGCTACACCTTC. Translating gives CSSSARTAGYGYTF.

This rearrangement joins TRBV7-9 to TRBJ2-1; possible D gene TRBD2, 5 bases. The germline CDR1 and CDR2 sequences are SEHNR and FQNEAQ (reference sequence). The V end lost 11 bases, the J end lost 0 bases, and 14 bases lay between the germline ends. The CDR3 length is 14 residues. The CDR3 region is CAQNGMDSYNEQFF. The CDR3 DNA sequence: TGTGCCCAAAACGGGATGGACTCCTACAATGAGCAGTTCTTC.

The J gene is TRBJ1-6, the V gene TRBV19; 7 bases match TRBD1. Germline values: CDR1 LNHDA, CDR2 SQIVND (reference sequence). V gave up 2 bases and J gave up 4 bases; unmatched junction bases: 2. The CDR3 covers 15 residues. Written as DNA, the CDR3 is TGTGCCAGTAGTATAAACAGGGGATATAATTCACCCCTCCACTTT. Translating gives CASSINRGYNSPLHF.